What follows is one T cell receptor beta chain and its context. This CDR3 region has 17 residues. Trimming removed 1 base at V and 8 bases at J, with 21 bases between. Looked up from germline, CDR1 is SEHNR and CDR2 is FQNEAQ (reference sequence). Ophthalmopathy cases met thresholds of Clinical Activity Score at least 3, NOSPECS grade at least 4 and duration under 3 months. Uncontrolled infection, other autoimmune disease, pregnancy or lactation disqualified patients from enrolment. Diagnoses rested on clinical symptoms, serum thyroxine and TRAb, thyroid ultrasound and orbital computed tomography. The authors took PBMCs from about 9.5 ml fresh peripheral blood. RNA transcripts gave rise to amplified TCR beta CDR3 regions. The TCR CDR3 was amplified in a first-round RT-PCR using the HTBI primer set. Via MiXCR, TCRdb re-called the multiplex PCR reads, giving one row per CDR3 protein. The repertoire consists of around 690,000 distinct CDR3 sequences, with roughly 20% occurring once and the leading ten covering about 34%.

The data were taken from a study of T cells in Graves' hyperthyroidism and ophthalmopathy. Sample: blood. This chain uses TRBV7-9 with TRBJ1-3; D unresolved. This receptor was taken from a man younger than 40 with Graves' ophthalmopathy. CDR3 DNA: TGTGCCAGCAGCTTAGAGTCCGGGAGCGGCTCGGGATACACCATATATTTT. Residues: CASSLESGSGSGYTIYF.